A single sample gave rise to the 17 T cell receptor beta chains below, sequenced in a study of neoadjuvant anti-PD-1 for oral cavity cancer. Measured with immunoSEQ multiplex PCR; TCRdb has only the in-frame clones, and not every one. The table shows some 15,000 clones, with 70% to 75% occurring only once. The time point here: after neoadjuvant nivolumab, at surgical resection. The sequencing here drew on PBMCs, taken after nivolumab (anti-PD-1) treatment. All receptors derive from a person aged 40-85 years with oral cavity squamous cell carcinoma.

This clone came up a few times. The V gene is TRBV5-1, the J gene TRBJ1-1; no clear D. The CDR3 totals 12 residues. V was shortened by 4 bases and J by 4 bases, with 8 bases between the two germline ends. Germline assignment: CDR1 SGHRS and CDR2 YFSETQ. The CDR3 DNA is TGCGCCAGCAGCCTGTCAGGCACTGAAGCTTTCTTT. This gives the protein CASSLSGTEAFF.

The table lists this clone with a few counts. The chain couples TRBV18 to TRBJ2-7; 7 positions agree with TRBD2. CDR1 and CDR2 (germline): KGHSH, LQKENI. V lost 3 bases and J lost 3; bases outside the gene matches: 20. The CDR3 extends over 19 amino acids. The CDR3 DNA reads TGTGCCAGCTCACCTCCCCGCACGAGGGAGGGCCTTGTAGGCTACGAGCAGTACTTC. It translates to CASSPPRTREGLVGYEQYF.

V is TRBV5-4 and J is TRBJ2-5; perhaps TRBD1 as D (7 bases). CDR3 length: 18 amino acids. CDR1 and CDR2 (germline): SGHNT, YYREEE (reference sequence). The ends were cut back, 1 base at V and 4 bases at J, with 23 bases in the middle. CDR3 amino acids: CASSLLGGGGGFAETQYF. The CDR3 DNA sequence: TGTGCCAGCAGCTTGTTGGGTGGAGGGGGCGGTTTCGCAGAGACCCAGTACTTC.

The chain joins TRBV30 to TRBJ2-3, with 7 bases matching TRBD2. The CDR3 covers 15 residues. CDR1 GTSNPN and CDR2 SVGIG come from the germline V gene (reference sequence). J lost 3 bases, V lost 5 bases, and 11 bases had no gene match. Written as DNA, the CDR3 is TGTGCCTGGGGTAGAGACGGGAGGATGACAGATACGCAGTATTTT. The encoded protein is CAWGRDGRMTDTQYF.

The chain employs TRBV27 and TRBJ2-7, with no clear D. Deletions cut 5 bases from V and 2 bases from J, with 13 bases between. CDR1 and CDR2 from the germline V gene are MNHEY and SMNVEV (reference sequence). The CDR3 has 14 residues. CDR3 coding DNA: TGTGCCAGCAGTCCGTACCGGAACGCCTACGAGCAGTACTTC. Its translation is CASSPYRNAYEQYF.

This chain uses TRBV2 with TRBJ1-1; D not certain. Trimming left V 7 bases short and J 2 bases short, with 14 bases between. This CDR3 spans 14 amino acids. Germline-derived CDR1 and CDR2 are SNHLY and FYNNEI. CDR3 sequence reads: CASIPTLYNTEAFF. In DNA form, the CDR3 reads TGTGCCAGCATCCCGACATTATATAACACTGAAGCTTTCTTT.

The chain recombines TRBV25-1 with TRBJ2-7; 7 nucleotides match TRBD1. The junction had 5 bases not matched to a gene; V was cut back by 2 bases and J by 7 bases. Germline loops: CDR1 MGHDK, CDR2 SYGVNS. The CDR3 is 13 amino acids. CDR3 nucleotides: TGTGCCAGCAGTGAAAAGGGGGCAGGTGAGCAGTACTTC. Encoded protein: CASSEKGAGEQYF.

The chain joins TRBV5-4 to TRBJ2-1, with 8 nucleotides matching TRBD2. The CDR3 loop spans 15 amino acids. The V and J ends lost 0 bases and 7 bases, in that order; junction bases with no gene match: 6. From germline, CDR1 is SGHNT and CDR2 YYREEE (reference sequence). CDR3 DNA sequence: TGTGCCAGCAGCTTGGCGGGAGGGCCAGGGAATGAGCAGTTCTTC. Translated, it gives CASSLAGGPGNEQFF.

V usage is TRBV19 and J usage is TRBJ1-4; D is possibly TRBD1 (5 bases). Trimming removed 4 bases from V and 8 bases from J, with 14 bases in between. CDR1 is LNHDA, CDR2 SQIVND, per germline (reference sequence). The CDR3 runs 14 residues. As DNA, the CDR3 is TGTGCCAGTAGTACGGCGCGGGACGGCGAAAAACTGTTTTTT. It encodes CASSTARDGEKLFF.

The genes are TRBV6-1 and TRBJ2-7, with 7 bases that match TRBD1. This CDR3 is 13 amino acids long. In germline, CDR1 is MNHNS, CDR2 SASEGT. Trimming removed 6 bases from V and 2 bases from J; junction bases left unmatched: 4. CDR3: CASSLGTAYEQYF. Here the CDR3 DNA reads TGTGCCAGCAGCCTGGGGACAGCCTACGAGCAGTACTTC.

The J gene is TRBJ2-3, the V gene TRBV13; 10 bases agree with TRBD2. The germline V gene has CDR1 PRHDT and CDR2 FYEKMQ (reference sequence). The J segment lost 0 bases and the V segment lost 1 base, leaving 7 bases of the junction unmatched. The CDR3 spans 18 residues. CDR3 loop: CASSLASGRVPSTDTQYF. The CDR3 DNA is TGTGCCAGCAGCTTAGCTAGCGGGAGAGTTCCTAGCACAGATACGCAGTATTTT.

In its sample, this clone was seen once. The gene calls are TRBV6-1 and TRBJ2-7; TRBD1 is a possible D gene (6 bases). Between the trimmed V and J ends, which lost 3 bases and 3 bases, there was a span of 15 bases. Germline CDR1 MNHNS, CDR2 SASEGT. The CDR3 is 15 amino acids. CDR3 in DNA: TGTGCCAGCAGTGACCGGGACAATTACGTCTACGAGCAGTACTTC. Its protein product is CASSDRDNYVYEQYF.

This chain connects TRBV27 to TRBJ2-7; 9 bases are shared with TRBD2. Trimming removed 9 bases from V and 1 base from J; junction bases left unmatched: 4. The CDR3 runs 13 residues. CDR1 and CDR2 (germline): MNHEY, SMNVEV (reference sequence). As DNA, the CDR3 is TGTGCCAGTAGGCGGGAGGGTTCCTACGAGCAGTACTTC. Translated, it gives CASRREGSYEQYF.

The chain has TRBV19 and TRBJ1-1; no definite D call. Germline V gene data show CDR1 as LNHDA and CDR2 as SQIVND (reference sequence). V shed 6 bases and J shed 12 bases, with 17 bases lying between them. The CDR3 consists of 12 residues. The CDR3 sequence is CASSYPQGVPFF. In DNA form, the CDR3 reads TGTGCCAGTAGCTACCCACAAGGCGTACCTTTCTTT.

The chain recombines TRBV5-6 with TRBJ1-2, with 8 bases that match TRBD1. With 0 bases clipped from V and 1 base from J, the junction kept 2 bases outside the gene matches. The CDR3 consists of 15 residues. CDR1 SGHDT and CDR2 YYEEEE come from the germline V gene. The CDR3 loop reads CASSLGDRLNYGYTF. The CDR3 region has the DNA TGTGCCAGCAGCTTGGGGGACAGGCTTAACTATGGCTACACCTTC.

The rearrangement links TRBV6-5 to TRBJ1-5, with TRBD1 as a possible D gene (6 bases). CDR3 length: 14 amino acids. Trimming left V 5 bases short and J 2 bases short, with 10 bases between. The germline gives CDR1 MNHEY, CDR2 SVGAGI. In DNA form, the CDR3 reads TGTGCCAGCAGTAGGGGGGACGGCAATCAGCCCCAGCATTTT. Amino acids: CASSRGDGNQPQHF.

The rearrangement links TRBV19 to TRBJ1-5; D ambiguous. The CDR3 is made up of 18 amino acids. V was pared by 7 bases and J by 0 bases, with 22 bases between. The V gene's germline CDR1 is LNHDA and CDR2 SQIVND (reference sequence). The CDR3 reads CASTPGSILDYSNQPQHF. The CDR3 DNA reads TGTGCCAGTACTCCTGGTTCGATCCTGGACTATAGCAATCAGCCCCAGCATTTT.